One and the same sample provided the 27 T cell receptor beta chains below, sequenced in a study of shared clonotypes between healthy human individuals. The naive CD8 subset, CD45RO-negative cells positively selected for CCR7, excluded terminally differentiated effector memory CD45RA+ cells. TCRdb's table, derived via immunoSEQ multiplex PCR, lists solely in-frame clones and lacks some. The sample includes millions of clones, more than 85% of them seen just once. Sequences were obtained from naive CD8+ T cells from PBMCs. The receptor set was obtained from a man between 18 and 29 years old in good health. Some clones in this sample may be carry-over from other donors' samples.

The gene calls are TRBV5-4 and TRBJ2-1, with 10 bases that match TRBD2. The CDR3 extends over 14 amino acids. Losses at the gene ends were 3 bases for V and 3 bases for J; bases not matched to a gene: 0. Germline V gene data show CDR1 as SGHNT and CDR2 as YYREEE (reference sequence). For the CDR3, the DNA is TGTGCCAGCAGCTGGACTAGCGGCTACAATGAGCAGTTCTTC. Translated, it gives CASSWTSGYNEQFF.

This clone came up once. The V and J genes are TRBV29-1 and TRBJ2-7; D may match TRBD1 or TRBD2 (5 bases each). The CDR3 sequence is 12 residues long. The ends were cut back, 5 bases at V and 9 bases at J, with 17 bases in the middle. Germline assignment: CDR1 SQVTM and CDR2 ANQGSEA. The CDR3 reads CSVSGTPPGQYF. The CDR3, as DNA: TGCAGCGTTTCTGGGACGCCCCCGGGGCAGTACTTC.

The chain recombines TRBV9 with TRBJ2-5, with D perhaps matching TRBD1 or TRBD2 (5 bases each). There are 16 residues in the CDR3. Deletions cut 0 bases from V and 5 bases from J, with 17 bases between. Germline assignment: CDR1 SGDLS and CDR2 YYNGEE. The CDR3 DNA sequence: TGTGCCAGCAGCGTAGATAAAGGGGTCCGAGGGGAGACCCAGTACTTC. It specifies CASSVDKGVRGETQYF.

CDR3 amino acids: CASSRDRGVAGELFF. CDR3 nucleotides: TGTGCCAGCAGCCGGGACAGGGGCGTAGCCGGGGAGCTGTTTTTT. The chain has TRBV14 and TRBJ2-2, with 10 bases identical to TRBD1. V lost 4 bases, J lost 6 bases, and 5 bases stayed unmatched. This CDR3 region has 15 residues. CDR1 SGHDN and CDR2 FVKESK come from the germline V gene. Filled out from reference TRBV14 and TRBJ2-2, the complete variable domain reads EAGVTQFPSHSVIEKGQTVTLRCDPISGHDNLYWYRRVMGKEIKFLLHFVKESKQDESGMPNNRFLAERTGGTYSTLKVQPAELEDSGVYFCASSRDRGVAGELFFGEGSRLTVL.

The chain uses TRBV7-3 and TRBJ2-6; the D gene is possibly TRBD1 (6 bases). Germline-derived CDR1 and CDR2 are SGHTA and FQGTGA. The CDR3 is 19 amino acids. The ends were cut back, 5 bases at V and 4 bases at J, with 24 bases in the middle. Here the CDR3 reads CASSLARDTLIPGANVLTF. CDR3 coding DNA: TGTGCCAGCAGCCTTGCTCGGGACACTCTTATTCCCGGGGCCAACGTCCTGACTTTC.

Regarding this clone: Additional DNA sequences in this sample encode the identical CDR3. The CDR3 spells CASSLSTGGYGYTF. In DNA, the CDR3 is TGTGCCAGCAGTTTATCGACAGGGGGCTATGGCTACACCTTC. The V and J genes are TRBV27 and TRBJ1-2; 9 bases align to TRBD1. The CDR3 has 14 amino acids. From germline, CDR1 is MNHEY and CDR2 SMNVEV (reference sequence). V was pared by 0 bases and J by 4 bases, with 0 bases of the junction left unmatched.

This chain uses TRBV28 with TRBJ2-4, with TRBD2 as a possible D gene (6 bases). CDR1 is MDHEN, CDR2 SYDVKM, per germline. Trimming shortened V by 2 bases and J by 8 bases, and 19 bases separated the two germline ends. This CDR3 is built from 16 residues. The CDR3 here is CASSLRAGRSWDIQYF. The DNA of the CDR3 is TGTGCCAGCAGTTTACGGGCGGGGCGCTCCTGGGACATTCAGTACTTC.

The chain employs TRBV9 and TRBJ1-3; 7 bases line up with TRBD1. CDR1 and CDR2 (germline): SGDLS, YYNGEE. V gave up 4 bases and J gave up 3 bases; unmatched junction bases: 4. This CDR3 has 14 amino acids. The CDR3 DNA follows: TGTGCCAGCAGCCTGGACAGGAGTGGAAACACCATATATTTT. Protein: CASSLDRSGNTIYF.

V is TRBV9 and J is TRBJ2-2; the D is unclear. Per the germline V gene, CDR1 is SGDLS and CDR2 is YYNGEE. The CDR3 sequence is 12 residues long. Trimming cost V 4 bases and J 3 bases, with 4 bases left between them. The CDR3 reads CASSKDTGELFF. DNA for the CDR3: TGTGCCAGCAGCAAAGACACCGGGGAGCTGTTTTTT.

The chain has TRBV4-1 and TRBJ2-5; 8 bases are shared with TRBD2. The CDR3 extends over 17 amino acids. With V trimmed by 1 base and J by 5 bases, 12 bases remained unmatched. Germline CDR1 MGHRA, CDR2 YSYEKL. The CDR3 spells CASSQGLAGAIEETQYF. The CDR3 DNA sequence: TGCGCCAGCAGCCAAGGGCTAGCGGGTGCCATTGAGGAGACCCAGTACTTC.

This clone was picked up a small number of times. This rearrangement joins TRBV7-2 to TRBJ1-2, with TRBD1 as a possible D gene (5 bases). Germline V gene lookup returns CDR1 SGHTA and CDR2 FQGNSA. V was cut by 7 bases and J by 3 bases, with 9 bases left in between. The CDR3 is made up of 12 amino acids. CDR3 residues: CASTPGDYGYTF. CDR3 DNA: TGTGCCAGCACCCCGGGGGACTATGGCTACACCTTC.

The chain employs TRBV28 and TRBJ2-7; TRBD2 agrees at 9 bases. Losses at the gene ends were 3 bases for V and 6 bases for J; bases not matched to a gene: 6. The CDR3 spans 14 residues. Germline V lookup: CDR1 MDHEN, CDR2 SYDVKM. This chain's CDR3 is CASSFQREVSEQYF. The CDR3 DNA reads TGTGCCAGCAGTTTTCAGCGGGAGGTTTCCGAGCAGTACTTC.

This clone has only one observation. This chain links TRBV27 with TRBJ2-7; no firm D call. The V and J ends lost 2 bases and 1 base respectively, with 15 bases between them. The CDR3 is 16 residues long. The germline gives CDR1 MNHEY, CDR2 SMNVEV (reference sequence). The CDR3 loop is CASSLGGLPRSYEQYF. DNA of the CDR3: TGTGCCAGCAGTTTAGGTGGTCTCCCACGATCCTACGAGCAGTACTTC.

V is TRBV5-5 and J is TRBJ1-4; weak D call: TRBD1 (6 bases). Germline lookup yields CDR1 SGHKS and CDR2 YYEKEE (reference sequence). This CDR3 is 16 amino acids long. With 0 bases removed from V and 2 bases from J, the gap between germline ends came to 11 bases. The CDR3 sequence: CASSLARGATNEKLFF. CDR3 nucleotides: TGTGCCAGCAGCTTGGCTCGGGGGGCGACTAATGAAAAACTGTTTTTT.

This rearrangement joins TRBV4-2 to TRBJ1-4; D remains ambiguous. V lost 0 bases to trimming and J lost 8 bases, with 16 bases between them. This CDR3 is 16 amino acids long. CDR1 and CDR2 from the germline V gene are LGHNA and YNFKEQ. The CDR3 bases are TGTGCCAGCAGCCAAGATTTTGATAGAGGCAAAGAAAAACTGTTTTTT. Amino acid sequence: CASSQDFDRGKEKLFF.

The chain has TRBV7-3 and TRBJ2-2; D uncertain. The V and J ends lost 5 bases and 5 bases respectively, with 15 bases between them. Germline V CDR1 and CDR2: SGHTA, FQGTGA. This CDR3 spans 15 amino acids. The CDR3 DNA sequence: TGTGCCAGCAGCGCCGACTTACCCGGGACCGGGGAGCTGTTTTTT. It specifies CASSADLPGTGELFF.

Concerning this clone: The same CDR3 also results from other DNA sequences found in this sample. The J gene is TRBJ2-7, the V gene TRBV29-1; D ambiguous. The CDR3 is made up of 11 amino acids. Looked up from germline, CDR1 is SQVTM and CDR2 is ANQGSEA. V lost 0 bases, J lost 3 bases, and 3 bases lay in between. In DNA form, the CDR3 reads TGCAGCGTTGAAGATTACTACGAGCAGTACTTC. Protein product: CSVEDYYEQYF.

With regard to this clone: Other DNA sequences from this sample encode an identical CDR3 as well. V gene TRBV27 combines with J gene TRBJ2-5, with D perhaps TRBD1 (5 bases). Between the trimmed V and J ends, which lost 6 bases and 5 bases, there was a span of 13 bases. Germline V gene sequence: CDR1 MNHEY, CDR2 SMNVEV (reference sequence). The CDR3 spans 13 residues. The CDR3 DNA reads TGTGCCAGCAGACCAAGGGGTGGGGAGACCCAGTACTTC. Translating it yields CASRPRGGETQYF.

The chain carries TRBV14 and TRBJ2-1; D perhaps matches TRBD1 (5 bases). V dropped 4 bases and J dropped 2 bases, with 15 bases sitting between them. CDR1 is SGHDN and CDR2 is FVKESK in the germline V gene. This CDR3 region has 16 residues. Here the CDR3 DNA reads TGTGCCAGCAGCCCCCGGTCAGGGCCCGCCTACAATGAGCAGTTCTTC. It codes for CASSPRSGPAYNEQFF.

Regarding this clone: This specimen includes other DNA sequences encoding the same CDR3. The chain employs TRBV9 and TRBJ2-2; TRBD2 is a possible D gene (6 bases). CDR3 length equals 12 residues. Germline V CDR1 and CDR2: SGDLS, YYNGEE. V lost 4 bases and J lost 6, with 7 bases in between. The CDR3 DNA reads TGTGCCAGCAGCTCGGGGGCCGGGGAGCTGTTTTTT. Encoded protein: CASSSGAGELFF.

The V call is TRBV7-3, the J call TRBJ1-1; possible D gene TRBD1, 5 bases. Between the trimmed V and J ends, which lost 4 bases and 1 base, there was a span of 10 bases. Germline assignment: CDR1 SGHTA and CDR2 FQGTGA. The CDR3 extends over 14 amino acids. CDR3 DNA sequence: TGTGCCAGCAGCTGGGGACTGGGGAACACTGAAGCTTTCTTT. It codes for CASSWGLGNTEAFF.

V is TRBV7-9 and J is TRBJ2-7; D possibly uses TRBD1 or TRBD2 (5 bases each). Germline-derived CDR1 and CDR2 are SEHNR and FQNEAQ (reference sequence). The CDR3 loop spans 15 amino acids. V was cut by 6 bases and J by 0 bases, with 15 bases left in between. The DNA of the CDR3 is TGTGCCAGCAGGTTCGGTGGTGGGACCTCCTACGAGCAGTACTTC. Translating it yields CASRFGGGTSYEQYF.

In this sample, this clone turned up once. The V and J genes are TRBV28 and TRBJ1-1, with a tentative D call TRBD1 (6 bases). The CDR3 consists of 13 residues. With 6 bases removed from V and 6 bases from J, the gap between germline ends came to 14 bases. CDR1 and CDR2 from the germline V gene are MDHEN and SYDVKM. CDR3 sequence reads: CASRKQGVPEAFF. The CDR3 coding sequence is TGTGCCAGCAGGAAACAGGGTGTACCTGAAGCTTTCTTT.

The V gene is TRBV27, the J gene TRBJ1-1; TRBD1 might be the D (5 bases). Trimming removed 3 bases at V and 7 bases at J, with 15 bases between. The germline V gene has CDR1 MNHEY and CDR2 SMNVEV (reference sequence). The CDR3 covers 14 residues. For the CDR3, the DNA is TGTGCCAGCAGTTTCTGGGGTAGGGACCTTGAAGCTTTCTTT. It specifies CASSFWGRDLEAFF.

The rearrangement uses TRBV15 and TRBJ1-5; D might be TRBD1 (5 bases). The germline gives CDR1 LNHNV, CDR2 YYDKDF (reference sequence). Trimming cost V 8 bases and J 6 bases, with 11 bases left between them. There are 12 residues in the CDR3. The CDR3 DNA reads TGTGCCACCGGGGGGGGTAGTCAGCCCCAGCATTTT. Protein: CATGGGSQPQHF.

The CDR3 is CAIREGTSGSYEQYF. In DNA, the CDR3 is TGTGCCATCAGGGAGGGGACTAGCGGATCCTACGAGCAGTACTTC. The chain joins TRBV10-3 to TRBJ2-7; the match to TRBD2 covers 11 bases. Germline V CDR1 and CDR2: ENHRY, SYGVKD. V was clipped by 6 bases and J by 1 base; unmatched bases: 5. The CDR3 extends over 15 amino acids.

CDR3 residues: CASSLKAAEAFF. In DNA form, the CDR3 reads TGTGCCAGCAGTTTAAAGGCAGCCGAAGCTTTCTTT. The V gene is TRBV28, the J gene TRBJ1-1; D unclear. This CDR3 comprises 12 residues. CDR1 and CDR2 from the germline V gene are MDHEN and SYDVKM. Trimming removed 2 bases at V and 8 bases at J, with 9 bases between.